This TCR beta chain was sequenced for a study of T cells after yellow fever vaccination. Germline V gene sequence: CDR1 KGHSH, CDR2 LQKENI. After removal of 0 bases from V and 4 bases from J, the junction contained 3 bases not matched to a gene. The CDR3 has 14 amino acids. This clonotype showed up just a few times. A single record per CDR3 protein comes from TCRdb applying MiXCR to the 5' RACE reads. The table shows some 290,000 distinct CDR3 sequences, with around 11% occurring only once. The receptor's source is a man in his late teens or twenties who received the YFV17D yellow fever vaccine. The specimen comprised CD4+ T cells sorted from PBMCs, sampled 45 days after the yellow fever booster vaccination. The chain couples TRBV18 to TRBJ2-7, with 7 bases aligning to TRBD1. CDR3 sequence reads: CASSPPGQRYEQYF. Here the CDR3 DNA reads TGTGCCAGCTCACCACCGGGACAGAGGTACGAGCAGTACTTC.